This T cell receptor beta chain was found in a study of cytomegalovirus exposure and HLA in healthy donors. Study-level background: An earlier analysis identified more than 90 million unique TCR beta sequences in 150 million to 200 million T cells. Genotyping of roughly 400 donors showed that 80% to 85% belonged to the Caucasian-associated ancestry cluster.

Concerning this clone: Its antigen remains unknown.

Broader study findings: Some highly shared sequence variants likely arose as a pipeline artifact. With later analysis, a missense DCLRE1C variant became linked to TCR beta V- and J-gene trimming.

A multiplex PCR was run with 60 Vbeta primers and 13 Jbeta primers. Measured with immunoSEQ multiplex PCR; TCRdb has only the in-frame clones, and not every one. Of roughly 160,000 clones listed, around 84% are singletons. Trimming removed 5 bases at V and 3 bases at J, with 10 bases between. The CDR3 consists of 13 residues. In germline, CDR1 is SGHTA, CDR2 FQGNSA. The clonotype originates from a male donor in good health and CMV-seropositive. The sample taken for sequencing was PBMCs. The chain recombines TRBV7-2 with TRBJ2-5; D may be TRBD2 (6 bases). The CDR3 loop is CASSPGTEETQYF. Written as DNA, the CDR3 is TGTGCCAGCAGCCCCGGGACTGAAGAGACCCAGTACTTC.